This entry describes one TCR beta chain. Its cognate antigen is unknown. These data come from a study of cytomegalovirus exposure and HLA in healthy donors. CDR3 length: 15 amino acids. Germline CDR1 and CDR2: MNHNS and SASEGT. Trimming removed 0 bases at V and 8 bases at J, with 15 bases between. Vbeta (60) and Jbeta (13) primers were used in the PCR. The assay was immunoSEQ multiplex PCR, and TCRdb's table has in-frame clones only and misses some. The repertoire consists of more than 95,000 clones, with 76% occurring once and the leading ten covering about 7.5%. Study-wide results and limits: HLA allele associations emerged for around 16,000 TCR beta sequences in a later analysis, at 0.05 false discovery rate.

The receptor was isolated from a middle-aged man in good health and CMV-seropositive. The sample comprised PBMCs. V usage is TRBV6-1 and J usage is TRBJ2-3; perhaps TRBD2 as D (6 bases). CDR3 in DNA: TGTGCCAGCAGTGAAGCCAGCGGGCCCTATCGTACGCAGTATTTT. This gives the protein CASSEASGPYRTQYF.